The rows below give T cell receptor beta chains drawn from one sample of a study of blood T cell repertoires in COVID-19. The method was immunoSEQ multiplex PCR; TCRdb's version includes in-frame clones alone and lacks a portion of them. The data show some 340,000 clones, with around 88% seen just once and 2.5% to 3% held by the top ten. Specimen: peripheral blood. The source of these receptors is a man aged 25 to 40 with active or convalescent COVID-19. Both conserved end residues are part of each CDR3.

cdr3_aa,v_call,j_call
CAIGPTDSNQPQHF,TRBV10-3,TRBJ1-5
CASSYRTGRRDTEAFF,TRBV5-1,TRBJ1-1
CASAASGLIYTF,TRBV6-5,TRBJ1-2
CASSFGGGGGELFF,TRBV7-3,TRBJ2-2
CASTLRTGNNEQFF,TRBV2,TRBJ2-1
CASSQAESEQFF,TRBV3-1/TRBV3-2,TRBJ2-1
CASSQDLGAFNYGYTF,TRBV3-1/TRBV3-2,TRBJ1-2
CASSVWTSMTGELFF,TRBV9,TRBJ2-2
CATRHQAGGFSSSYEQYF,TRBV10-3,TRBJ2-7
CASSYGPGNQPQHF,TRBV6-2/TRBV6-3,TRBJ1-5
CSVGESGAKNIQYF,TRBV29-1,TRBJ2-4
CASSLGSVADTQYF,TRBV2,TRBJ2-3
CASSLVLGDGTDAQYF,TRBV5-8,TRBJ2-3
CATSEEGRETNEQYF,TRBV24-1,TRBJ2-7
CASSPGLAGGVQYF,TRBV28,TRBJ2-3
CASTGSREGYEQYF,TRBV7-8,TRBJ2-7
CASSYAGTGGYSPLHF,TRBV7-9,TRBJ1-6
CASSLGTGSYGYTF,TRBV11-2,TRBJ1-2
CASLRGTGELFF,TRBV19,TRBJ2-2
CASRVTSGGYNEQFF,TRBV2,TRBJ2-1
CASSEDRRETQYF,TRBV2,TRBJ2-5
CASSQTGGTEAFF,TRBV9,TRBJ1-1
CAISEGRGRTSGRYVYEQFF,TRBV10-3,TRBJ2-1
CASSLQGQGDTQYF,TRBV11-3,TRBJ2-3
CATSSIGSNEKLFF,TRBV15,TRBJ1-4
CASSEEGVNSPLHF,TRBV6-1,TRBJ1-6
CASSQTGVWGYGYTF,TRBV3-1/TRBV3-2,TRBJ1-2
CAQGEDTEAFF,TRBV30,TRBJ1-1
CASMEGPGNTIYF,TRBV19,TRBJ1-3
CASSGVRTVSETQYF,TRBV6-5,TRBJ2-5
CASSLVIRGYGYTF,TRBV7-2,TRBJ1-2
CASSLDRGGRSDTQYF,TRBV5-1,TRBJ2-3
CASSLWGDGNIQYF,TRBV5-4,TRBJ2-4
CASSTGTGFFEQYF,TRBV5-5,TRBJ2-7
CASSLQGWGTEAFF,TRBV27,TRBJ1-1
CASSQGGGAAAYQETQYF,TRBV4-3,TRBJ2-5
CASSLGQGSAGNTIYF,TRBV5-1,TRBJ1-3
CASGLMGTVSSDTQYF,TRBV5-1,TRBJ2-3
CASSLAGGETQYF,TRBV7-3,TRBJ2-5
CATNQGSNQPQHF,TRBV15,TRBJ1-5
CASSPGSRAAKETQYF,TRBV5-1,TRBJ2-5
CASSQAAGVSTGELFF,TRBV4-1,TRBJ2-2
CASSTAGTSGPPPPYEQYF,TRBV7-9,TRBJ2-7
CASSRIRQGAYEQYF,TRBV6-2/TRBV6-3,TRBJ2-7
CASSLTSGPSTDTQYF,TRBV6-5,TRBJ2-3
CASSIDSHQHF,TRBV19,TRBJ1-5
CASSGVLGATTNEKLFF,TRBV7-3,TRBJ1-4
CATSDLNGSSYNEQFF,TRBV24-1,TRBJ2-1
CASSQLRGRQGYNEQFF,TRBV4-3,TRBJ2-1
CASSARVSSNEKLFF,TRBV5-5,TRBJ1-4
CASSVGPTSGRAVDTQYF,TRBV9,TRBJ2-3
CAWSGLAGTNEQFF,TRBV30,TRBJ2-1
CASSVTSGSTDTQYF,TRBV9,TRBJ2-3